Listed below are T cell receptor beta chains from one sample, sequenced in a study of metastatic and nonmetastatic thyroid tumors. TCRdb re-clonotyped the PCR reads through MiXCR. This table has tens of thousands of clones, 15% to 17% appearing once. Material for sequencing was blood. Source of these receptors: a female donor with papillary thyroid cancer or a benign thyroid nodule (not recorded which). Some clones in this sample may be carry-over from other donors' samples. Both conserved end residues are trimmed from each CDR3. For some rows the clone size is stated as once, few or many, or as a class when expanded; others skip it.

>many|14|TRBJ2-1|TRBV11-2
ASSRSGAGGGNEQF
>many|13|TRBJ1-1|TRBV27
ASSLGQAGDTEAF
>many|10|TRBJ2-7|TRBV6-5
ASSYSIGEQY
>few|13|TRBJ1-5|TRBV24-1
ATSEPGGSNQPQH
>-|11|TRBJ2-7|TRBV5-1
VSSLMDAYEQY
>many|13|TRBJ1-3|TRBV3-1
ASSSSRDSGNTIY
>many|9|TRBJ2-1|TRBV20-1
SAIYYNEQF
>medium-sized|13|TRBJ2-7|TRBV28
ASSSRTSGLYEQY
>many|14|TRBJ2-1|TRBV7-6
ASSRGRGSSYNEQF
>many|15|TRBJ1-3|TRBV9
ASSVGRRDSSGNTIY
>many|13|TRBJ2-1|TRBV5-4
ASSWGQSSYNEQF
>many|12|TRBJ2-7|TRBV15
ATSFQQGPLEQY
>many|11|TRBJ1-2|TRBV12-3/TRBV12-4
ASSNSGSYGYT
>many|20|TRBJ2-1|TRBV7-8
ASNGQGAEKGIEHVSYNEQF
>-|12|TRBJ1-4|TRBV19
ASAAEGSNEKLF
>many|11|TRBJ2-1|TRBV18
ASSQTWDNEQF
>-|12|TRBJ2-7|TRBV11-3
ASSFLAGVYEQY
>many|11|TRBJ1-2|TRBV30
AWSVLPGRGYT
>-|14|TRBJ1-6|TRBV20-1
SARKDHRSYNSRLH
>many|10|TRBJ2-3|TRBV5-4
ASSLSTDTQY
>-|16|TRBJ1-1|TRBV27
ASSFRYRAASWGTEAF
>many|11|TRBJ2-1|TRBV19
ASRRETHNEQF
>many|14|TRBJ1-6|TRBV4-1
ASSQDLGGSDSPLH
>many|11|TRBJ1-1|TRBV29-1
SVADRGNTEAF
>many|12|TRBJ2-1|TRBV5-4
ASSLEASGMGQF
>-|12|TRBJ2-1|TRBV5-1
ASNYGLADNEQF